This TCR beta chain was profiled in a study of CD8 T cells in ankylosing spondylitis. Overall study results and limits: A motif of several highly homologous TCR beta variants was seen as apparently characteristic of ankylosing spondylitis blood.

It was by quantitative 5'-RACE with molecular barcodes that TCR beta libraries were made. TCRdb re-called the 5' RACE reads through MiXCR, storing one row per CDR3 protein. Counted here are 250,000 to 350,000 distinct CDR3 sequences, roughly 8% occurring once; the ten biggest clones make up 14% to 15%. This clonotype occurred many times. Its cognate antigen is unknown. The specimen was blood, either unsorted or a sorted T cell fraction (not recorded which). This clonotype was obtained from a male donor with ankylosing spondylitis.

CDR3 loop: CASSAWDAGSGNTEAFF. The CDR3 coding sequence is TGTGCCAGTAGTGCCTGGGACGCGGGGTCCGGGAACACTGAAGCTTTCTTT. This chain joins TRBV19 and TRBJ1-1; D may be TRBD1 (5 bases). Germline CDR1 reads LNHDA; CDR2 reads SQIVND (reference sequence). V lost 5 bases and J lost 1, with 20 bases in between. The CDR3 contains 17 residues.